Following are 14 T cell receptor beta chains from one sample sequenced in a study of OX40 agonist ivuxolimab in advanced cancers. Libraries were prepared by immunoSEQ multiplex PCR; TCRdb keeps only in-frame clonotypes and omits some of them. Of tens of thousands of clones in the sample, roughly 80% were seen once. The specimen comprised CD4+ or CD8+ T cells sorted from blood, sampled in a trial of the OX40 agonist ivuxolimab. Every receptor here comes from an adult with an advanced solid tumor such as melanoma, head and neck, liver or kidney cancer.

The V call is TRBV5-8, the J call TRBJ1-4; no clear D. Germline CDR1 and CDR2: SGHTS and YDEGEE. The CDR3 has 13 residues. V was pared by 1 base and J by 6 bases, with 7 bases between. DNA for the CDR3: TGTGCCAGCAGCTTGTGGATCGATGAAAAACTGTTTTTT. This translates into CASSLWIDEKLFF.

This rearrangement joins TRBV6-1 to TRBJ2-5, with D hard to call. From germline, CDR1 is MNHNS and CDR2 SASEGT. CDR3 length: 14 amino acids. Between the trimmed V and J ends, which lost 7 bases and 4 bases, there was a span of 16 bases. The DNA of the CDR3 is TGTGCCAGCATCTTATACCCGGGTGTAGAGACCCAGTACTTC. This translates into CASILYPGVETQYF.

The chain couples TRBV6-1 to TRBJ2-7; D possibly corresponds to TRBD1 (8 bases). The V end was cut by 5 bases, the J end by 5 bases, with 13 bases between. The CDR3 contains 13 residues. Germline V lookup: CDR1 MNHNS, CDR2 SASEGT. The CDR3 DNA sequence: TGTGCCAGCAGTTTACAGGGGGGGGACGAGCAGTACTTC. It translates to CASSLQGGDEQYF.

The V gene is TRBV5-1, the J gene TRBJ1-2; D gene uncertain. This CDR3 is 13 amino acids long. Trimming removed 0 bases at V and 7 bases at J, with 10 bases between. CDR1 and CDR2 from the germline V gene are SGHRS and YFSETQ. The CDR3 sequence is CASSLVGLSGYTF. Written as DNA, the CDR3 is TGCGCCAGCAGCTTGGTGGGGTTGAGTGGCTACACCTTC.

A single count supports this clone. The CDR3 reads CASTQGVGRTGELFF. CDR3 nucleotide sequence: TGCGCCAGCACCCAGGGGGTCGGGCGAACCGGGGAGCTGTTTTTT. The V gene is TRBV5-1, the J gene TRBJ2-2, with TRBD1 matching over 7 bases. CDR1 is SGHRS, CDR2 YFSETQ, per germline. V lost 6 bases, J lost 5 bases, and 10 bases stayed unmatched. The CDR3 spans 15 residues.

The chain joins TRBV7-9 to TRBJ1-5; D remains ambiguous. V lost 4 bases and J 5 bases, leaving 9 bases between the germline ends. This CDR3 spans 13 amino acids. Germline loops: CDR1 SEHNR, CDR2 FQNEAQ (reference sequence). Here the CDR3 DNA reads TGTGCCAGCAGCTCTGACACTTATCAGCCCCAGCATTTT. Its translation: CASSSDTYQPQHF.

The chain combines TRBV7-9 with TRBJ2-3; a possible D gene is TRBD1 (6 bases). Germline V gene lookup returns CDR1 SEHNR and CDR2 FQNEAQ (reference sequence). V lost 4 bases to trimming and J lost 9 bases, with 17 bases between them. CDR3 length equals 14 residues. CDR3 loop: CASSSSVSGVTQYF. DNA for the CDR3: TGTGCCAGCAGCTCGTCCGTTTCAGGGGTCACGCAGTATTTT. The full variable domain, completed using reference TRBV7-9 and TRBJ2-3, is DTGVSQNPRHKITKRGQNVTFRCDPISEHNRLYWYRQTLGQGPEFLTYFQNEAQLEKSRLLSDRFSAERPKGSFSTLEIQRTEQGDSAMYLCASSSSVSGVTQYFGPGTRLTVL.

The chain uses TRBV20-1 and TRBJ1-2; D not certain. Per germline, CDR1 DFQATT and CDR2 SNEGSKA (reference sequence). Deletions cut 3 bases from V and 8 bases from J, with 10 bases between. The CDR3 has 11 amino acids. Here the CDR3 reads CSASGQFGYTF. CDR3 DNA: TGCAGTGCTAGTGGGCAATTCGGCTACACCTTC.

The chain is built from TRBV6-5 and TRBJ1-1, with D unclear. The germline V gene encodes CDR1 MNHEY and CDR2 SVGAGI. CDR3 length equals 11 residues. The V and J ends lost 8 bases and 3 bases respectively, with 7 bases between them. CDR3 loop: CASGDDTEAFF. DNA for the CDR3: TGTGCCAGCGGTGACGACACTGAAGCTTTCTTT.

The CDR3 nucleotides read TGTGCCAGCAGTGAAGGGAGGGGCGGCTACACCTTC. This sequence encodes CASSEGRGGYTF. V is TRBV6-1 and J is TRBJ1-2, with D maybe TRBD1 (5 bases). Germline V gene lookup returns CDR1 MNHNS and CDR2 SASEGT. V lost 1 base and J 8 bases, leaving 8 bases between the germline ends. CDR3 length: 12 residues.

The V gene is TRBV5-1, the J gene TRBJ2-7, with 10 nucleotides matching TRBD1. Looked up from germline, CDR1 is SGHRS and CDR2 is YFSETQ. CDR3 length: 15 amino acids. The V gene end was trimmed by 4 bases and the J gene end by 3 bases; junction bases not matched to a gene: 7. The CDR3 nucleotides read TGCGCCAGCAGCATGACCGGGACAGGGGACTACGAGCAGTACTTC. Protein sequence: CASSMTGTGDYEQYF.

The sample holds a few counts of this clone. The chain joins TRBV19 to TRBJ2-2; D may be TRBD2 (5 bases). Germline V gives CDR1 LNHDA, CDR2 SQIVND (reference sequence). The V end was cut by 9 bases, the J end by 6 bases, with 8 bases between. The CDR3 is made up of 11 amino acids. The CDR3 DNA follows: TGTGCCAGCAATAGCGCCGGGGAGCTGTTTTTT. It specifies CASNSAGELFF.

The gene calls are TRBV5-4 and TRBJ2-5; 8 nucleotides match TRBD2. The CDR3 spans 16 residues. Germline trimming cut 0 bases from V and 1 base from J; bases unmatched to any gene: 5. Germline values: CDR1 SGHNT, CDR2 YYREEE (reference sequence). In DNA, the CDR3 is TGTGCCAGCAGCTTGGGCGCGGGAGGACTCCAAGAGACCCAGTACTTC. Amino acid sequence: CASSLGAGGLQETQYF.

V usage is TRBV4-2 and J usage is TRBJ1-2, with TRBD1 as a possible D gene (5 bases). Deletions cut 0 bases from V and 3 bases from J, with 14 bases between. The germline V gene encodes CDR1 LGHNA and CDR2 YNFKEQ. This CDR3 is built from 16 residues. Here the CDR3 DNA reads TGTGCCAGCAGCCAAGAGGGGGGGAAAGGGGACTATGGCTACACCTTC. Protein product: CASSQEGGKGDYGYTF.